This is a list of T cell receptor beta chains from one sample in a study of cytomegalovirus exposure and HLA in healthy donors. The repertoire was sequenced with immunoSEQ multiplex PCR; TCRdb's copy has only in-frame clones and lacks some. The clone table shows about 200,000 clones, with the ten largest holding roughly 1.2%. The sample was PBMCs. Receptors were obtained from a girl aged 2 to 9 in good health and CMV-seropositive. CDR3s include the opening cysteine and the closing phenylalanine or tryptophan. A D gene is named only where the DNA matches it firmly.

v_call	d_call	j_call	cdr3_aa	cdr3_nt
TRBV19	.	TRBJ1-1	CANRRERDTEAFF	TGTGCCAACCGGAGGGAGCGTGACACTGAAGCTTTCTTT
TRBV19	.	TRBJ2-2	CASLNRETNTGELFF	TGTGCCAGTTTAAACAGGGAGACGAACACCGGGGAGCTGTTTTTT
TRBV7-2	TRBD2	TRBJ2-1	CASSSTSANEQFF	TGTGCCAGCAGCTCCACTAGCGCCAATGAGCAGTTCTTC
TRBV28	TRBD1	TRBJ2-5	CASSGLDRAETQYF	TGTGCCAGCAGTGGTCTCGACAGGGCAGAGACCCAGTACTTC
TRBV13	.	TRBJ2-7	CASSQQGLSYEQYF	TGTGCCAGCAGTCAACAGGGCCTTTCCTACGAGCAGTACTTC
TRBV5-8	TRBD1	TRBJ1-4	CASSFWDRGTEKLFF	TGTGCCAGCAGCTTTTGGGACAGGGGGACTGAAAAACTGTTTTTT
TRBV19	.	TRBJ2-1	CASSMLREEQFF	TGTGCCAGTAGTATGTTACGGGAGGAGCAGTTCTTC
TRBV7-8	TRBD2	TRBJ2-5	CASSPFGAGQETQYF	TGTGCCAGCAGCCCTTTCGGAGCGGGGCAAGAGACCCAGTACTTC
TRBV7-8	TRBD1	TRBJ2-1	CASSLAHSPGQGYNEQFF	TGTGCCAGCAGCTTAGCGCATTCCCCGGGACAGGGCTACAATGAGCAGTTCTTC
TRBV19	TRBD1	TRBJ1-1	CASSLRQGLNTEAFF	TGTGCCAGTAGTCTTAGACAGGGATTAAACACTGAAGCTTTCTTT
TRBV18	.	TRBJ2-5	CASSPPGDQETQYF	TGTGCCAGCTCACCACCGGGAGACCAAGAGACCCAGTACTTC
TRBV7-2	.	TRBJ1-5	CASSLESGANNQPQHF	TGTGCCAGCAGCTTAGAAAGCGGGGCTAATAATCAGCCCCAGCATTTT
TRBV20-1	.	TRBJ2-1	CGGSRWNEQFF	TGCGGCGGGTCCCGGTGGAATGAGCAGTTCTTC
TRBV28	.	TRBJ1-1	CASSGPNTEAFF	TGTGCCAGCAGTGGGCCAAACACTGAAGCTTTCTTT
TRBV19	TRBD2	TRBJ2-1	CASSINQGGSYNEQFF	TGTGCCAGTAGTATAAACCAGGGAGGGTCCTACAATGAGCAGTTCTTC
TRBV11-2	TRBD1	TRBJ2-7	CASSVRDRDTNEQYF	TGTGCCAGCAGCGTCCGGGACAGGGACACGAACGAGCAGTACTTC
TRBV11-2	.	TRBJ2-3	CASSLVWGRGSTDTQYF	TGTGCCAGCAGCTTAGTGTGGGGGAGGGGGAGCACAGATACGCAGTATTTT
TRBV18	TRBD1	TRBJ2-3	CASSLRRGDRGTDTQYF	TGTGCCAGCTCACTAAGACGGGGGGACAGGGGCACAGATACGCAGTATTTT
TRBV6-1	.	TRBJ2-7	CASRPTGYYEQYF	TGTGCCAGCAGGCCCACAGGGTACTACGAGCAGTACTTC
TRBV7-6	TRBD2	TRBJ2-7	CASSSSGLANYEQYF	TGTGCCAGCAGCTCCTCGGGACTAGCTAACTACGAGCAGTACTTC
TRBV7-2	.	TRBJ2-2	CASSRPPGAGELFF	TGTGCCAGCAGCCGACCCCCAGGGGCGGGGGAGCTGTTTTTT
TRBV10-3	.	TRBJ1-1	CAISGSKNRESAEAFF	TGTGCCATCAGTGGGTCAAAAAACAGGGAATCGGCTGAAGCTTTCTTT